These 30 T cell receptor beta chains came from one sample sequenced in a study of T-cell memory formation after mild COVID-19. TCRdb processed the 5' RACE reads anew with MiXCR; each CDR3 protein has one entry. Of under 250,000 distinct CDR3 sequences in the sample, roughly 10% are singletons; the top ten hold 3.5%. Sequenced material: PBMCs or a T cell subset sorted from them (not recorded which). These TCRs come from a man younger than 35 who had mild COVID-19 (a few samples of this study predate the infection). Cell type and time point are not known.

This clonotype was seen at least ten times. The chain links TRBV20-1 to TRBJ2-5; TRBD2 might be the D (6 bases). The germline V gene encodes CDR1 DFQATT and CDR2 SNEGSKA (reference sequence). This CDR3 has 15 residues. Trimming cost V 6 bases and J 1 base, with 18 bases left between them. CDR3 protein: CSAPSGGTFQETQYF. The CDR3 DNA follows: TGCAGTGCGCCTAGTGGGGGGACCTTCCAAGAGACCCAGTACTTC.

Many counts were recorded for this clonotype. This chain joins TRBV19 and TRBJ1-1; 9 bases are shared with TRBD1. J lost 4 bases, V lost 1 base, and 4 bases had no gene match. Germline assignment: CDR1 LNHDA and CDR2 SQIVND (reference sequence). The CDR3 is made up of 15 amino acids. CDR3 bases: TGTGCCAGTAGTATAGCCAGGACAGGGGCCACTGAAGCTTTCTTT. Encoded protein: CASSIARTGATEAFF.

CDR3: CAIRQGGSYEQYV. In nucleotides, the CDR3 is TGTGCCATCAGACAGGGAGGCTCCTACGAGCAGTACGTC. J is TRBJ2-7 and V is TRBV10-3; tentatively, D is TRBD1 or TRBD2 (6 bases each). The V gene's germline CDR1 is ENHRY and CDR2 SYGVKD. This CDR3 contains 13 residues. With 6 bases removed from V and 0 bases from J, the gap between germline ends came to 9 bases.

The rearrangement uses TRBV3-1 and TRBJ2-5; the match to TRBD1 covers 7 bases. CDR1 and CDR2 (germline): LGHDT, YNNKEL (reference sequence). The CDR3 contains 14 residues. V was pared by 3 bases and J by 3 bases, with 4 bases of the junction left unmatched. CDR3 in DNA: TGTGCCAGCAGCCACCGGACAGGCGAAGAGACCCAGTACTTC. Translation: CASSHRTGEETQYF.

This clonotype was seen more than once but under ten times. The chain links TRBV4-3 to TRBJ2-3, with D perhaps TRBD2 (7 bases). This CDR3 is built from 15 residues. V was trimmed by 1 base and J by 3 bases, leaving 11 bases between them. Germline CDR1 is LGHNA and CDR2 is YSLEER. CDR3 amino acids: CASSQGGGRTDTQYF. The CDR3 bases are TGCGCCAGCAGCCAAGGGGGGGGCCGGACAGATACGCAGTATTTT.

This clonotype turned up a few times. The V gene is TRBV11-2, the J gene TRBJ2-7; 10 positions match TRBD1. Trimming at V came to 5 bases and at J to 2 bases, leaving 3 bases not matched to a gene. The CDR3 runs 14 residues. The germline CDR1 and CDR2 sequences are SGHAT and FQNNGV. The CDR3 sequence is CASSPDRGPYEQYV. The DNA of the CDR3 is TGTGCCAGCAGCCCCGACAGGGGGCCCTACGAGCAGTACGTC.

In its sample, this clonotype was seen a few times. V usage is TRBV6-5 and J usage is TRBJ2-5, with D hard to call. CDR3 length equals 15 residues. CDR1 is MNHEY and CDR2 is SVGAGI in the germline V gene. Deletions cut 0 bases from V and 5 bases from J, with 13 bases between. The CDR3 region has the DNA TGTGCCAGCAGTTACTCGATGCTAGGTGTGGAGACCCAGTACTTC. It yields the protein CASSYSMLGVETQYF.

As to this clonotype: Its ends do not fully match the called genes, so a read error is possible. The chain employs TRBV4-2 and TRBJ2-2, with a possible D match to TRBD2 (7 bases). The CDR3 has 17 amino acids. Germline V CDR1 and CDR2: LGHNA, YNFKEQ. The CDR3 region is CASSHPPGGLNNGELFF. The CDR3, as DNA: TGTGCCAGCAGCCACCCCCCGGGGGGCCTGAACAACGGGGAGCTGTTTTTT.

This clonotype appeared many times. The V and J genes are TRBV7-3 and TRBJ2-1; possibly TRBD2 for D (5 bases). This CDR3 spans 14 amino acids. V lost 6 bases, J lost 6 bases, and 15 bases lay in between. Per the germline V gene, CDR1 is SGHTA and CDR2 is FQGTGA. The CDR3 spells CASSPPGSSNEQFF. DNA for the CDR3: TGTGCCAGCAGTCCCCCGGGGTCCAGCAATGAGCAGTTCTTC.

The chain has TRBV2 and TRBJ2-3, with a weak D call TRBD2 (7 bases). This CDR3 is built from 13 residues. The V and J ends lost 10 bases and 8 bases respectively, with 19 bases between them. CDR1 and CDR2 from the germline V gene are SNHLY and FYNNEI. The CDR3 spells CAIRDGGRATQYF. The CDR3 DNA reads TGTGCCATCCGGGACGGGGGGCGCGCTACGCAGTATTTT.

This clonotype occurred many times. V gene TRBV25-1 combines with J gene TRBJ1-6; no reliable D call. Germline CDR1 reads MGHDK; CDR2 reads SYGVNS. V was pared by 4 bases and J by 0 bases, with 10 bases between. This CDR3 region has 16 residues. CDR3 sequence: CASSGAKSSYNSPLHF. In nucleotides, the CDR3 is TGTGCCAGCAGTGGTGCTAAGAGCTCCTATAATTCACCCCTCCACTTT.

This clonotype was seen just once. CDR3 DNA sequence: TGTGCCAGCAGCTTAAGCGGCGGCTTATCCTATGGCTACACCTTC. Its protein product is CASSLSGGLSYGYTF. The chain couples TRBV7-2 to TRBJ1-2, with unresolved D. Trimming pared 2 bases from V and 4 bases from J, leaving 14 bases between. This CDR3 is 15 amino acids long. Germline lookup yields CDR1 SGHTA and CDR2 FQGNSA.

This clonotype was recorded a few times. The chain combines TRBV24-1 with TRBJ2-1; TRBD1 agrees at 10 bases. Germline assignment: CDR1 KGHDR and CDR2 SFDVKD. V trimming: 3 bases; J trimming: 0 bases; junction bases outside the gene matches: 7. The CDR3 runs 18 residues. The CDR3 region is CATSDTTGTGASYNEQFF. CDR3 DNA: TGTGCCACCAGTGATACCACCGGGACAGGGGCCTCCTACAATGAGCAGTTCTTC.

CDR3 nucleotide sequence: TGCAGCGTTGCGGGTCGGCAGAAAGAGACCCAGTACTTC. It codes for CSVAGRQKETQYF. The V and J genes are TRBV29-1 and TRBJ2-5; D gene unclear. The CDR3 has 13 amino acids. Trimming took off 4 bases at V and 3 bases at J, with 12 bases between the two ends. The V gene's germline CDR1 is SQVTM and CDR2 ANQGSEA.

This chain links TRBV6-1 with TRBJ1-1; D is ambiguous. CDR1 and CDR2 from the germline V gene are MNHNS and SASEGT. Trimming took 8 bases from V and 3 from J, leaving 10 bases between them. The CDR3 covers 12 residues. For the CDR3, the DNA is TGTGCCAGCCAATTCGCGGACACTGAAGCTTTCTTT. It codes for CASQFADTEAFF.

In DNA, the CDR3 is TGTGCCAGCAGCCAAGGGGGCAGGGCGAGCTACACCTTC. Translation: CASSQGGRASYTF. The genes are TRBV4-2 and TRBJ1-2; maybe TRBD1 (5 bases). CDR3 length: 13 amino acids. Germline-derived CDR1 and CDR2 are LGHNA and YNFKEQ. Between the trimmed V and J ends, which lost 1 base and 9 bases, there was a span of 12 bases.

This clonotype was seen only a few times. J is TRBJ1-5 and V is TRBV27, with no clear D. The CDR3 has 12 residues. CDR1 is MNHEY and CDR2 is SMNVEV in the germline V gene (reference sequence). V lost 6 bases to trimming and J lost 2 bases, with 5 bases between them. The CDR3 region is CASRGGNQPQHF. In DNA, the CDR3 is TGTGCCAGCAGGGGCGGCAATCAGCCCCAGCATTTT.

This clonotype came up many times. CDR3 DNA: TGTGCCAGCAGCTTTCCAGGGCACTATGGCTACACCTTC. Translating it yields CASSFPGHYGYTF. The chain has TRBV5-5 and TRBJ1-2, with D perhaps TRBD1 (5 bases). There are 13 residues in the CDR3. Germline-derived CDR1 and CDR2 are SGHKS and YYEKEE (reference sequence). V dropped 2 bases and J dropped 3 bases, with 8 bases sitting between them.

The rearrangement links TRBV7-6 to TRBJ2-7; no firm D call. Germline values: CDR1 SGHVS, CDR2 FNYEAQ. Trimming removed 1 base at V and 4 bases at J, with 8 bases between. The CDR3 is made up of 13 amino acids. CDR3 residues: CASSLDRPYEQYF. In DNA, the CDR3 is TGTGCCAGCAGCTTAGACCGCCCGTACGAGCAGTACTTC.

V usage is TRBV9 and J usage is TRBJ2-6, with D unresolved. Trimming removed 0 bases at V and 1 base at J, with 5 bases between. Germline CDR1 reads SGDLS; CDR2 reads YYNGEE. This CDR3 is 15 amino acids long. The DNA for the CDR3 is TGTGCCAGCAGCGTAGTAGGTTCTGGGGCCAACGTCCTGACTTTC. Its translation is CASSVVGSGANVLTF.

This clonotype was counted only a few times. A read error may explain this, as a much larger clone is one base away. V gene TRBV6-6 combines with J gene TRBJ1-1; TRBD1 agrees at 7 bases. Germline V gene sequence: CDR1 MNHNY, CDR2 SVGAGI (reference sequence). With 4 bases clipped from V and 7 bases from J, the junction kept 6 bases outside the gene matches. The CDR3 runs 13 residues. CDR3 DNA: TGTGCCAGCAGTTTAACAGGGGAAAATGAAGCTTTCTTT. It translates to CASSLTGENEAFF.

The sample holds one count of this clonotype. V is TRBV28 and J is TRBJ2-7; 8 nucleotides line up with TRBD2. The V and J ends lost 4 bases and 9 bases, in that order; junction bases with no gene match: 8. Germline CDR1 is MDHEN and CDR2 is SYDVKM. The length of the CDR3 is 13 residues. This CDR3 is CASSSQGLASQYV. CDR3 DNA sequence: TGTGCCAGCAGTTCTCAAGGACTAGCTTCGCAGTACGTC.

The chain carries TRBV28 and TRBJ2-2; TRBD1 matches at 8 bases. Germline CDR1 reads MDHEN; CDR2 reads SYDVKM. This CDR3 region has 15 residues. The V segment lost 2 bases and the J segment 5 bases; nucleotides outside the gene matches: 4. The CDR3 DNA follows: TGTGCCAGCAGTTTAAGGACAGGGTGGACCGGGGAGCTGTTTTTT. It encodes CASSLRTGWTGELFF.

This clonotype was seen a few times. The CDR3 loop is CASKSGANTGELFF. The DNA for the CDR3 is TGTGCCAGCAAGTCAGGGGCCAACACCGGGGAGCTGTTTTTT. The chain joins TRBV2 to TRBJ2-2; maybe TRBD1 (6 bases). From germline, CDR1 is SNHLY and CDR2 FYNNEI. The V end lost 7 bases, the J end lost 2 bases, and 11 bases lay between the germline ends. This CDR3 is built from 14 residues.

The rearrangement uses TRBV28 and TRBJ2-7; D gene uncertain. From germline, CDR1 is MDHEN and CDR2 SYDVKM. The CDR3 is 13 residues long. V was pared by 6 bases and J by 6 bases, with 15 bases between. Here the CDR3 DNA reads TGTGCCAGCAGCCGACACGGGCTGAGCGAGCAGTACGTC. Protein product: CASSRHGLSEQYV.

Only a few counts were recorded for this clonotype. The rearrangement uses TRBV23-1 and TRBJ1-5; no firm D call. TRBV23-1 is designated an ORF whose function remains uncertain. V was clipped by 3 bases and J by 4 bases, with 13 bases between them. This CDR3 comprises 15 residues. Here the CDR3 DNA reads TGCGCCAGCAGTCACCACGGGAGGGAAAATCAGCCCCAGCATTTT. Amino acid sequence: CASSHHGRENQPQHF.

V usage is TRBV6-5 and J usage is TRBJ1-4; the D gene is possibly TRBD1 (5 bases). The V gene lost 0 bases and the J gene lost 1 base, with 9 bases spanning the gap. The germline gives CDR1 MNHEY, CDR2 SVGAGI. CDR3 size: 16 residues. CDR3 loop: CASSYSYQGTNEKLFF. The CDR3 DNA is TGTGCCAGCAGTTACTCCTACCAGGGAACTAATGAAAAACTGTTTTTT.

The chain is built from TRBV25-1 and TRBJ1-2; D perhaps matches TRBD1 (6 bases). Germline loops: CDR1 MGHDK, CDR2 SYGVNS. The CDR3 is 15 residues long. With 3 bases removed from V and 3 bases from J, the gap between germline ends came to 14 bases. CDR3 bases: TGTGCCAGCAGTGACTTAGGCAGGGGAGACTATGGCTACACCTTC. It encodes CASSDLGRGDYGYTF.

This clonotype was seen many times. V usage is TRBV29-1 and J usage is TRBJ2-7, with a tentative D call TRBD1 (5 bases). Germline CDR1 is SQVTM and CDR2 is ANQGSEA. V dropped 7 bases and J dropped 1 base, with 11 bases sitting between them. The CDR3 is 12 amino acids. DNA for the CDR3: TGCAGCGCGCGCGACAGTTCCTACGAGCAGTACTTC. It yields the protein CSARDSSYEQYF.

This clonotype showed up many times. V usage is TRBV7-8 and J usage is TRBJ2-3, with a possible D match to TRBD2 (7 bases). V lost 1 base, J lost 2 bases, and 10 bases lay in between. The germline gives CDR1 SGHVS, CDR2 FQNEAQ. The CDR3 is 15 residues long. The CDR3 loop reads CASSLGGGATDTQYF. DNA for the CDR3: TGTGCCAGCAGCTTAGGCGGGGGCGCCACAGATACGCAGTATTTT.